The 7 T cell receptor beta chains in this list originate from one sample, sequenced in a study of cytomegalovirus exposure and HLA in healthy donors. Both 60 Vbeta primers and 13 Jbeta primers went into the PCR. Sequencing was performed with immunoSEQ multiplex PCR; in TCRdb, only in-frame clones are kept and a portion is missing. The sample lists about 160,000 clones; roughly 78% were seen once. The source material was PBMCs. The receptors stem from a man aged 40-49 years in good health and CMV-seropositive.

This clone has ten or more counts. The chain couples TRBV5-6 to TRBJ1-4; TRBD1 matches at 9 bases. The CDR3 has 16 residues. CDR1 is SGHDT and CDR2 is YYEEEE in the germline V gene. Germline trimming cut 3 bases from V and 8 bases from J; bases unmatched to any gene: 11. CDR3 sequence reads: CASSSGAGQGREKLFF. The CDR3 nucleotides are TGTGCCAGCAGCTCGGGAGCGGGACAGGGAAGAGAAAAACTGTTTTTT.

This clone was seen just once. J is TRBJ2-3 and V is TRBV19; 10 bases are a match to TRBD2. Germline V gene data show CDR1 as LNHDA and CDR2 as SQIVND (reference sequence). The CDR3 extends over 15 amino acids. V shed 6 bases, J shed 3 bases, and the junction held 6 bases outside the gene matches. The CDR3 reads CASRPLAGTTDTQYF. CDR3 sequence (DNA): TGTGCCAGTAGACCACTAGCGGGGACTACAGATACGCAGTATTTT.

The rearrangement uses TRBV14 and TRBJ1-2; 7 nucleotides align to TRBD1. CDR3 size: 15 residues. Trimming at V came to 0 bases and at J to 8 bases, leaving 9 bases not matched to a gene. Germline assignment: CDR1 SGHDN and CDR2 FVKESK. The CDR3 sequence is CASSQDFYQGQGYTF. CDR3 DNA: TGTGCCAGCAGCCAAGATTTTTACCAGGGACAGGGCTACACCTTC.

The chain recombines TRBV5-1 with TRBJ2-6; D is undetermined. From germline, CDR1 is SGHRS and CDR2 YFSETQ. The ends were cut back, 6 bases at V and 1 base at J, with 8 bases in the middle. The CDR3 length is 14 residues. The CDR3 sequence is CASNGGSGANVLTF. CDR3 sequence (DNA): TGCGCCAGCAACGGTGGTTCTGGGGCCAACGTCCTGACTTTC.

This chain links TRBV5-4 with TRBJ1-2, with 10 bases lining up with TRBD1. The junction had 5 bases not matched to a gene; V was cut back by 2 bases and J by 7 bases. The CDR3 is made up of 14 amino acids. Germline values: CDR1 SGHNT, CDR2 YYREEE (reference sequence). The CDR3 spells CASSFGTGDRGYTF. The CDR3 DNA reads TGTGCCAGCAGCTTTGGGACAGGGGATCGTGGCTACACCTTC.

V gene TRBV7-2 combines with J gene TRBJ2-1, with TRBD1 as a possible D gene (5 bases). V gave up 5 bases and J gave up 12 bases, with 14 bases separating them. The CDR3 totals 12 residues. Germline CDR1 reads SGHTA; CDR2 reads FQGNSA. The CDR3 nucleotides are TGTGCCAGCAGCCACGGCAGGGATTCGCAGTTCTTC. Translating gives CASSHGRDSQFF.

The chain combines TRBV7-2 with TRBJ1-1; a possible D gene is TRBD1 (5 bases). CDR1 and CDR2 (germline): SGHTA, FQGNSA. This CDR3 is 15 amino acids long. V was trimmed by 0 bases and J by 5 bases, leaving 13 bases between them. The CDR3 DNA follows: TGTGCCAGCAGCTTAGCTTCGGGGGGAGGAACTGAAGCTTTCTTT. This translates into CASSLASGGGTEAFF.